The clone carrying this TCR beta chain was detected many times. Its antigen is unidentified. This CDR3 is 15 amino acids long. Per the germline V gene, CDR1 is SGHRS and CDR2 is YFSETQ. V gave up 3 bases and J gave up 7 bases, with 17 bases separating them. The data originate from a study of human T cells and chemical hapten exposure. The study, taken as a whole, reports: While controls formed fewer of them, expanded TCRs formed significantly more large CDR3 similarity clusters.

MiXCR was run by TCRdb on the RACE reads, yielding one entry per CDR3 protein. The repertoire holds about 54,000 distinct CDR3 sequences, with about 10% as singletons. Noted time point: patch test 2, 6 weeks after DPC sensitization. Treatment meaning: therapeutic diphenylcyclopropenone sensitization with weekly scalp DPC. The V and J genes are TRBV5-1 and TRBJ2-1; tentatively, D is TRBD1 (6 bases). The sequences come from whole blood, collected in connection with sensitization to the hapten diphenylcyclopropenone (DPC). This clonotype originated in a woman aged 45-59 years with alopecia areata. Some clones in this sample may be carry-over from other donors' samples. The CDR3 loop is CASSSSGTPTNEQFF. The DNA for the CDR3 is TGCGCCAGCAGCTCCTCCGGGACACCAACTAATGAGCAGTTCTTC. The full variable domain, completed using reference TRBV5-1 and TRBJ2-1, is KAGVTQTPRYLIKTRGQQVTLSCSPISGHRSVSWYQQTPGQGLQFLFEYFSETQRNKGNFPGRFSGRQFSNSRSEMNVSTLELGDSALYLCASSSSGTPTNEQFFGPGTRLTVL.